The entry that follows covers one T cell receptor beta chain sequence. Its antigen is still unknown. The PCR was carried out with 60 Vbeta primers and 13 Jbeta primers. The method was immunoSEQ multiplex PCR; TCRdb's version includes in-frame clones alone and lacks a portion of them. The table lists 150,000 to 250,000 clones, 70% to 85% of them singletons, with 3.5% to 5% in the top ten. This specimen comes from a study of cytomegalovirus exposure and HLA in healthy donors. Study outcomes and limitations: When analyzed later, a missense DCLRE1C variant was found to be linked to TCR beta V- and J-gene trimming.

From germline, CDR1 is MNHEY and CDR2 SVGAGI. The CDR3 totals 15 residues. V dropped 2 bases and J dropped 1; count of bases not matched to a gene: 3. The chain uses TRBV6-5 and TRBJ2-7, with 9 positions matching TRBD1. This TCR was recovered from a woman in her twenties or thirties in good health and CMV-seropositive. Sequencing was carried out using PBMCs. In DNA form, the CDR3 reads TGTGCCAGCAGTTACGTAGGGACAGGGTCCTACGAGCAGTACTTC. Protein sequence: CASSYVGTGSYEQYF.